Below are 7 T cell receptor beta chains sequenced from a single sample in a study of T cells after yellow fever vaccination. TCRdb reprocessed the 5' RACE reads via MiXCR and lists one record per CDR3 protein. The sample carries a few hundred thousand distinct CDR3 sequences, less than 9.5% recorded once. The specimen was CD4+ T cells sorted from PBMCs, collected 5 days after the yellow fever booster vaccination. The source of these receptors is a man between 18 and 35 years old who received the YFV17D yellow fever vaccine.

This clonotype was counted between two and nine times. The V call is TRBV10-3, the J call TRBJ1-1, with no clear D. Trimming shortened V by 7 bases and J by 7 bases, and 16 bases separated the two germline ends. This CDR3 has 13 amino acids. The germline V gene has CDR1 ENHRY and CDR2 SYGVKD. CDR3 in amino acids: CAIMGFGRNEAFF. CDR3 in DNA: TGTGCCATCATGGGTTTCGGACGGAATGAAGCTTTCTTT.

This clonotype turned up a few times. CDR3 amino acids: CASRGAGKYYGYTF. Written as DNA, the CDR3 is TGTGCCAGCCGCGGGGCAGGGAAATACTATGGCTACACCTTC. The chain links TRBV6-5 to TRBJ1-2, with D tentatively TRBD1 (5 bases). Trimming took 8 bases from V and 3 from J, leaving 16 bases between them. Germline V gene data show CDR1 as MNHEY and CDR2 as SVGAGI. The CDR3 consists of 14 residues.

In this sample, this clonotype turned up a few times. V usage is TRBV6-2 or TRBV6-3 and J usage is TRBJ2-5, with 7 positions matching TRBD2. J was trimmed by 4 bases and V by 6 bases; bases with no gene match: 5. CDR3 size: 13 residues. Germline V lookup: CDR1 MNHEY, CDR2 SVGEGT. DNA for the CDR3: TGTGCCAGCAGCGGGGGGAATCGAGAGACCCAGTACTTC. The encoded protein is CASSGGNRETQYF.

The J gene is TRBJ2-3, the V gene TRBV6-2 or TRBV6-3, with 8 bases identical to TRBD2. Looked up from germline, CDR1 is MNHEY and CDR2 is SVGEGT. This CDR3 has 16 amino acids. Germline trimming cut 6 bases from V and 2 bases from J; bases unmatched to any gene: 10. As DNA, the CDR3 is TGTGCCAGCAGAGACGGGCGGCGGGGGGTCACAGATACGCAGTATTTT. It specifies CASRDGRRGVTDTQYF.

The table lists this clonotype with a few counts. V usage is TRBV4-3 and J usage is TRBJ2-3; 10 bases are shared with TRBD2. The CDR3 has 17 residues. CDR1 is LGHNA and CDR2 is YSLEER in the germline V gene. V trimming: 0 bases; J trimming: 4 bases; junction bases outside the gene matches: 7. The CDR3 nucleotides are TGCGCCAGCAGCCAAGATCCATCTAGCGGGGGTGCAGATACGCAGTATTTT. It translates to CASSQDPSSGGADTQYF.

The gene calls are TRBV5-1 and TRBJ2-7; 10 nucleotides align to TRBD1. The CDR3 is 15 residues long. The J segment lost 3 bases and the V segment lost 0 bases, leaving 3 bases of the junction unmatched. Germline CDR1 SGHRS, CDR2 YFSETQ. The CDR3 region has the DNA TGCGCCAGCAGCTTGGGGCGGACAGGGGGCTACGAGCAGTACTTC. It is translated as CASSLGRTGGYEQYF.

This clonotype was counted many times. The chain recombines TRBV4-3 with TRBJ1-3; D gene unclear. Trimming shortened V by 1 base and J by 0 bases, and 13 bases separated the two germline ends. The germline gives CDR1 LGHNA, CDR2 YSLEER. This CDR3 is built from 17 residues. CDR3: CASSQAAGYDSGNTIYF. The CDR3 DNA follows: TGCGCCAGCAGCCAAGCCGCGGGGTATGACTCTGGAAACACCATATATTTT.